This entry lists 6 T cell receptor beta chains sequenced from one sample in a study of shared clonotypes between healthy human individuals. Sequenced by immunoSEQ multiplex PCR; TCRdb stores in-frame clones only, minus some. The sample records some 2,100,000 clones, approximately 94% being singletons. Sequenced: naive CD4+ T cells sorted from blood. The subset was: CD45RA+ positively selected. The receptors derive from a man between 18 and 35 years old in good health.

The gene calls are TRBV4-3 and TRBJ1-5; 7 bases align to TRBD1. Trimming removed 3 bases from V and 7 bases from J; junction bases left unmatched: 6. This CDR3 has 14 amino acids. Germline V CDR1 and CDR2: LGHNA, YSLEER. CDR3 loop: CASSQETGTQPQHF. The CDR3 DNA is TGCGCCAGCAGCCAGGAGACAGGGACGCAGCCCCAGCATTTT.

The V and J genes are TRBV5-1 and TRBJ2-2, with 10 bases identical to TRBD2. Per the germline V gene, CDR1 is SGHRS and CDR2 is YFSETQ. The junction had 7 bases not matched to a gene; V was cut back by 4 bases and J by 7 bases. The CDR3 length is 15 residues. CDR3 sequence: CASSVTSGAGGELFF. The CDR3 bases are TGCGCCAGCAGCGTAACTAGCGGGGCTGGCGGGGAGCTGTTTTTT. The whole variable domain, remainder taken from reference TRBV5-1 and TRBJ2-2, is KAGVTQTPRYLIKTRGQQVTLSCSPISGHRSVSWYQQTPGQGLQFLFEYFSETQRNKGNFPGRFSGRQFSNSRSEMNVSTLELGDSALYLCASSVTSGAGGELFFGEGSRLTVL.

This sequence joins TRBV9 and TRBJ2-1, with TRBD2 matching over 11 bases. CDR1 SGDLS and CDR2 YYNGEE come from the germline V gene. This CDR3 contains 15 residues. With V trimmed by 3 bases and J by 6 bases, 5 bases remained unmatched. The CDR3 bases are TGTGCCAGCAGCGCTAGCGGGGGGTTTCCCAATGAGCAGTTCTTC. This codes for CASSASGGFPNEQFF.

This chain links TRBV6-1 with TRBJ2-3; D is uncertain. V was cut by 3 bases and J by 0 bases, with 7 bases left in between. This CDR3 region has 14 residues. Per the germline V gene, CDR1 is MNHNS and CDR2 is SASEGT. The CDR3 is CASSDVRSTDTQYF. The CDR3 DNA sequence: TGTGCCAGCAGTGATGTACGTAGCACAGATACGCAGTATTTT.

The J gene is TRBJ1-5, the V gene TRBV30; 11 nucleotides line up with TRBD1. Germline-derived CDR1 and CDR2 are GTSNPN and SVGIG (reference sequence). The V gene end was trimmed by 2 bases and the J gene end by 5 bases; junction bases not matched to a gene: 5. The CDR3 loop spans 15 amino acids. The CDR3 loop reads CAWSLGQGADQPQHF. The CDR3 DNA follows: TGTGCCTGGAGTCTCGGACAGGGGGCCGATCAGCCCCAGCATTTT.

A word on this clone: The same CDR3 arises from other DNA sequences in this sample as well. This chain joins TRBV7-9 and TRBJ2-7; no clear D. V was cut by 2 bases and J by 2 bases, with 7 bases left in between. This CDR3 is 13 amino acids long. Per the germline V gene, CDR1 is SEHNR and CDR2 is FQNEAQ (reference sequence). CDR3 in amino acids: CASSLPGPYEQYF. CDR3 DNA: TGTGCCAGCAGCTTACCCGGCCCCTACGAGCAGTACTTC. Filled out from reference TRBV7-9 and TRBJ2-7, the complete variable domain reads DTGVSQNPRHKITKRGQNVTFRCDPISEHNRLYWYRQTLGQGPEFLTYFQNEAQLEKSRLLSDRFSAERPKGSFSTLEIQRTEQGDSAMYLCASSLPGPYEQYFGPGTRLTVT.